This TCR beta chain was obtained from a study of type 1 regulatory T cells. From the reads, TCRdb called clonotypes with MiXCR, one entry per CDR3 protein. The sample has about 60,000 distinct CDR3 sequences; 55% to 65% are singletons. With regard to this clonotype: Its antigen remains unidentified.

Material for sequencing was cultured non-Tr1 T cells, either the whole culture or a sorted T cell fraction (not recorded which). The clonotype comes from a human donor in good health.

CDR3 DNA sequence: TGTGCCAGCAGCCCCGGGGGGGAGCCCCAGCATTTT. Protein sequence: CASSPGGEPQHF. The V gene is TRBV7-9, the J gene TRBJ1-5, with TRBD1 as a possible D gene (5 bases). The CDR3 spans 12 residues. Germline V gene sequence: CDR1 SEHNR, CDR2 FQNEAQ (reference sequence). V lost 5 bases and J 8 bases, leaving 10 bases between the germline ends.